These 22 T cell receptor beta chains came from one sample sequenced in a study of blood T cell repertoires in COVID-19. Data came from immunoSEQ multiplex PCR; TCRdb stores just in-frame clones and leaves some out. The sample lists tens of thousands of clones; around four fifths were seen once. The sample was peripheral blood. All receptors come from a middle-aged man with acute or convalescent COVID-19.

This clone was picked up a small number of times. The chain employs TRBV5-8 and TRBJ1-2, with 8 bases fitting TRBD1. CDR3 size: 15 residues. V lost 1 base, J lost 5 bases, and 7 bases stayed unmatched. Germline-derived CDR1 and CDR2 are SGHTS and YDEGEE. CDR3 sequence (DNA): TGTGCCAGCAGCTTGCGGGGACAGGTCGAGTATGGCTACACCTTC. Residues: CASSLRGQVEYGYTF.

The genes are TRBV19 and TRBJ1-6, with 7 bases identical to TRBD1. The V and J ends lost 1 base and 7 bases, in that order; junction bases with no gene match: 4. Germline CDR1 reads LNHDA; CDR2 reads SQIVND (reference sequence). The CDR3 has 15 residues. The CDR3 is CASSIGNRGNSPLHF. CDR3 bases: TGTGCCAGTAGTATAGGAAACAGGGGCAATTCACCCCTCCACTTT.

J is TRBJ1-5 and V is TRBV7-2; TRBD1 matches at 9 bases. Germline CDR1 SGHTA, CDR2 FQGNSA. V gave up 5 bases and J gave up 2 bases; unmatched junction bases: 10. The CDR3 runs to 17 residues. The CDR3 sequence: CASSGSLGQGGNQPQHF. In DNA, the CDR3 is TGTGCCAGCAGCGGTTCCCTGGGACAGGGAGGCAATCAGCCCCAGCATTTT.

The sample holds one count of this clone. The V gene is TRBV5-6, the J gene TRBJ1-5, with a weak D call TRBD1 (6 bases). The CDR3 is made up of 15 amino acids. Trimming removed 2 bases from V and 0 bases from J, with 9 bases in between. CDR1 and CDR2 (germline): SGHDT, YYEEEE. As DNA, the CDR3 is TGTGCCAGCAGCTTTGCACAGGGTAGCAATCAGCCCCAGCATTTT. This sequence encodes CASSFAQGSNQPQHF.

This chain connects TRBV10-3 to TRBJ2-5; 10 bases are a match to TRBD2. The J segment lost 4 bases and the V segment lost 2 bases, leaving 4 bases of the junction unmatched. Germline loops: CDR1 ENHRY, CDR2 SYGVKD. The CDR3 spans 15 residues. The CDR3 sequence is CAISEASGGLETQYF. CDR3 coding DNA: TGTGCCATCAGTGAGGCTAGCGGGGGTTTAGAGACCCAGTACTTC.

V usage is TRBV27 and J usage is TRBJ2-1; 7 bases are a match to TRBD2. V trimming: 11 bases; J trimming: 0 bases; junction bases outside the gene matches: 4. CDR3 length: 13 amino acids. CDR1 MNHEY and CDR2 SMNVEV come from the germline V gene (reference sequence). The CDR3 DNA follows: TGTGCCGCACGGACTAGCTCCTACAATGAGCAGTTCTTC. It codes for CAARTSSYNEQFF.

The chain couples TRBV5-1 to TRBJ2-7; 8 bases align to TRBD2. Trimming took 0 bases from V and 1 from J; bases not matched to a gene: 3. The CDR3 runs to 15 residues. Germline V CDR1 and CDR2: SGHRS, YFSETQ. CDR3 in DNA: TGCGCCAGCAGCTTGGTGGCTAGCGGGTCCTACGAGCAGTACTTC. Protein: CASSLVASGSYEQYF.

The DNA of the CDR3 is TGTGCCAGCAGCTCTAGCGGGGGGGCTAGTGAGCAGTTCTTC. Its translation: CASSSSGGASEQFF. The chain has TRBV7-3 and TRBJ2-1, with 12 bases aligning to TRBD2. V lost 4 bases, J lost 9 bases, and 4 bases stayed unmatched. Germline loops: CDR1 SGHTA, CDR2 FQGTGA. The CDR3 runs to 14 residues.

The CDR3 DNA reads TGTGCCAGCAGCAGATTCGGGAGTATAGCAACAGATACGCAGTATTTT. Translated: CASSRFGSIATDTQYF. The chain carries TRBV3-1 (or the pseudogene TRBV3-2) and TRBJ2-3; weak D call: TRBD2 (6 bases). CDR3 size: 16 residues. Trimming took 5 bases from V and 3 from J, leaving 18 bases between them. CDR1 and CDR2 from the germline V gene are LGHDT and YNNKEL (reference sequence).

The rearrangement joins TRBV13 to TRBJ2-3, with 8 nucleotides matching TRBD2. The length of the CDR3 is 15 residues. The V gene end was trimmed by 5 bases and the J gene end by 6 bases; junction bases not matched to a gene: 10. Germline CDR1 and CDR2: PRHDT and FYEKMQ (reference sequence). The CDR3, as DNA: TGTGCCAGCAGCCCTCGGGGGGGGGCCGGGGATACGCAGTATTTT. This translates into CASSPRGGAGDTQYF.

This rearrangement joins TRBV30 to TRBJ1-1; 7 bases map to TRBD1. The CDR3 consists of 14 residues. The germline CDR1 and CDR2 sequences are GTSNPN and SVGIG (reference sequence). The ends lost 2 bases at V and 1 base at J; junction bases unmatched: 4. This chain's CDR3 is CAWSNRGGNTEAFF. The CDR3 DNA sequence: TGTGCCTGGAGTAACAGGGGCGGGAACACTGAAGCTTTCTTT.

The chain employs TRBV15 and TRBJ1-1, with a possible D match to TRBD1 (5 bases). The CDR3 is 13 amino acids. Trimming shortened V by 6 bases and J by 5 bases, and 13 bases separated the two germline ends. Germline CDR1 and CDR2: LNHNV and YYDKDF (reference sequence). In DNA, the CDR3 is TGTGCCACCAGGGTACCCCGGGGGACTGAAGCTTTCTTT. Its translation: CATRVPRGTEAFF.

The genes are TRBV16 and TRBJ1-2; D is perhaps TRBD1 (6 bases). CDR1 is KGHSY and CDR2 is FQNENV in the germline V gene. This CDR3 contains 12 residues. Trimming shortened V by 2 bases and J by 6 bases, and 7 bases separated the two germline ends. CDR3 sequence: CASSQNRDGYTF. For the CDR3, the DNA is TGTGCCAGCAGCCAAAACAGGGATGGCTACACCTTC. Together with reference TRBV16 and TRBJ1-2, the CDR3 gives the full variable domain: GEEVAQTPKHLVRGEGQKAKLYCAPIKGHSYVFWYQQVLKNEFKFLISFQNENVFDETGMPKERFSAKCLPNSPCSLEIQATKLEDSAVYFCASSQNRDGYTFGSGTRLTVV.

This chain connects TRBV3-1 (or the pseudogene TRBV3-2) to TRBJ2-7; weak D call: TRBD2 (6 bases). CDR3 size: 15 residues. The germline gives CDR1 LGHDT, CDR2 YNNKEL (reference sequence). Trimming left V 1 base short and J 3 bases short, with 13 bases between. Written as DNA, the CDR3 is TGTGCCAGCAGCCAAGTTCGAGGACTACTCTACGAGCAGTACTTC. It is translated as CASSQVRGLLYEQYF.

The rearrangement joins TRBV9 to TRBJ2-1, with a weak D call TRBD1 (5 bases). Germline values: CDR1 SGDLS, CDR2 YYNGEE. CDR3 length equals 14 residues. Trimming shortened V by 2 bases and J by 4 bases, and 10 bases separated the two germline ends. This CDR3 is CASSVSAGYNEQFF. Written as DNA, the CDR3 is TGTGCCAGCAGCGTCTCGGCAGGGTACAATGAGCAGTTCTTC. Drawing the rest from reference TRBV9 and TRBJ2-1, the complete variable domain is DSGVTQTPKHLITATGQRVTLRCSPRSGDLSVYWYQQSLDQGLQFLIQYYNGEERAKGNILERFSAQQFPDLHSELNLSSLELGDSALYFCASSVSAGYNEQFFGPGTRLTVL.

The chain uses TRBV4-1 and TRBJ1-2; 7 bases fit TRBD1. The germline gives CDR1 MGHRA, CDR2 YSYEKL. There are 15 residues in the CDR3. With V trimmed by 0 bases and J by 2 bases, 3 bases remained unmatched. The CDR3 DNA sequence: TGCGCCAGCAGCCAAGACCCGGGACAGAACTATGGCTACACCTTC. Protein: CASSQDPGQNYGYTF.

The chain recombines TRBV24-1 with TRBJ1-3; 10 bases map to TRBD1. There are 13 residues in the CDR3. The trim removed 9 bases at V and 3 bases at J, leaving 1 base unmatched. CDR1 is KGHDR, CDR2 SFDVKD, per germline. For the CDR3, the DNA is TGTGCCACCGACAGGGGGCTTGGAAACACCATATATTTT. Translating gives CATDRGLGNTIYF.

This chain joins TRBV10-2 and TRBJ2-2; weak D call: TRBD2 (6 bases). The CDR3 length is 15 residues. V lost 9 bases and J 1 base, leaving 15 bases between the germline ends. CDR1 WSHSY and CDR2 SAAADI come from the germline V gene. The CDR3 DNA sequence: TGCGCCAGGTCCGGGATAGCGGAGAACACCGGGGAGCTGTTTTTT. Its translation: CARSGIAENTGELFF.

This clone has only one observation. The chain couples TRBV4-2 to TRBJ2-5; a weak D match, TRBD2 (6 bases). CDR3 length: 14 residues. The germline gives CDR1 LGHNA, CDR2 YNFKEQ. V gave up 5 bases and J gave up 4 bases, with 14 bases separating them. The CDR3 loop is CASSTGTSRETQYF. The CDR3 nucleotides are TGTGCCAGCAGCACCGGGACTTCCCGAGAGACCCAGTACTTC.

This chain links TRBV27 with TRBJ2-7; 13 bases align to TRBD2. CDR1 and CDR2 (germline): MNHEY, SMNVEV (reference sequence). CDR3 size: 15 residues. The V segment lost 6 bases and the J segment 1 base; nucleotides outside the gene matches: 3. The CDR3 spells CASSTLAGGSYEQYF. CDR3 in DNA: TGTGCCAGCAGCACACTAGCGGGAGGGTCCTACGAGCAGTACTTC.

The chain links TRBV4-1 to TRBJ1-2; D is unresolved. The CDR3 loop spans 16 amino acids. CDR1 is MGHRA and CDR2 is YSYEKL in the germline V gene. The ends were cut back, 0 bases at V and 3 bases at J, with 14 bases in the middle. This CDR3 is CASSQDSRRVDYGYTF. The CDR3 DNA follows: TGCGCCAGCAGCCAAGATTCACGGAGGGTCGACTATGGCTACACCTTC.

This rearrangement joins TRBV9 to TRBJ2-5; possibly TRBD2 for D (6 bases). CDR3 length equals 14 residues. Trimming left V 1 base short and J 3 bases short, with 10 bases between. The germline gives CDR1 SGDLS, CDR2 YYNGEE. The CDR3 nucleotides are TGTGCCAGCAGCGTACGGGGAGGAGAAGAGACCCAGTACTTC. As protein: CASSVRGGEETQYF.